Sequencing of this TCR beta chain was carried out in a study of CXCR3-negative and CXCR3-positive naive CD8 T cells (dated by TCRdb to the late 2010s). Regarding the study in general: In total, approximately 130 million TRB reads were obtained, or roughly 1.5 +/- 0.3 million reads per library. The diversity and physicochemical repertoire analyses included around 10 donors pooled from two independent experiments. The TRBV-TRBJ cluster analysis covered naive subsets from 5 donors and memory cells from 3 donors.

According to the germline V gene, CDR1 reads SGHTA and CDR2 reads FQGNSA. The CDR3 covers 16 residues, taking in both the cysteine and the phenylalanine. A DNA sequence was not provided. Overall study results and their limits: Because surface CD5, which is linked to self-reactivity in mice, was comparable between the naive subsets, TCR interaction strength was also inferred from TRB CDR3 physicochemical properties. Because CXCR3 expression was partially decreased after cryopreservation, freshly isolated PBMCs were used for most assays. TRB CDR3s from CXCR3-positive naive cells showed higher hydrophobicity (lower Kidera factor 4), lower energy, and higher strength and volume indices than CXCR3-negative naive cells. Naive CXCR3-negative and CXCR3-positive cells from the same donor showed similar TRBV-TRBJ usage, whereas memory cells showed distinct patterns. Comparably high repertoire diversity was found in both naive subsets, whereas much lower repertoire diversity was found in memory CD8+ T cells.

Each CD8+ T cell subset was flow-sorted in triplicate, with over 250,000 cells per subset placed directly into RLT lysis buffer. To keep memory contaminants out, a stringent definition of naive CD8+ T cells was applied: CD45RO-CCR7+CD27+CD95-. Standard density gradient centrifugation was used to isolate peripheral blood mononuclear cells from buffy coats. A FACSAria III was used to flow-sort naive CD8+ T cells into CXCR3-negative and CXCR3-positive populations. Total RNA was extracted from sorted cells using an RNeasy Mini Kit. Sequencing used a NextSeq 550. The Human TCR Profiling Kit (MiLaboratory) was used to make UMI-labeled 5' RACE TRB cDNA libraries. cDNA synthesis used the entire amount of extracted RNA, and PCR amplification then used the entire amount of cDNA produced. Libraries were prepared in parallel with an identical number of PCR cycles. Regarding the original processing steps: With a requirement of at least two reads per UMI, MIGEC and MiXCR extracted about 53,000 +/- 9,400 unique UMI-labeled TRB cDNA molecules per library. On average, each library contained approximately 40,000 +/- 10,000 functional in-frame TRB CDR3 nucleotide clonotypes without stop codons. After each sample was downsampled to 5000 UMI-labeled TRB molecules, VDJtools was used to calculate diversity metrics such as normalized Shannon-Wiener and Chao1. VDJtools was used to calculate clonotype-size-weighted physicochemical properties of the central five CDR3 residues, namely interaction energy, strength, volume and Kidera factor 4. Based on TCRdb reprocessing of the reads, there is one entry per CDR3 protein sequence, and DNA is missing. TCRdb's processing, not the authors' own work, is the source of the V and J calls. This sample's table carries fewer than 95,000 distinct CDR3 sequences. Around 1.7% of the sample is taken by the ten largest.

With regard to this clonotype: This receptor's antigen is unknown.

The TCR comes from a human donor in good health. Some clones in this sample may be carry-over from other donors' samples. The rearrangement combines TRBV7-2 with TRBJ2-7; TCRdb's D gene call, TRBD1, goes unchecked for lack of DNA. The sequencing input was naive CXCR3- CD8+ T cells from blood. The cell subset or site label on this specimen signifies: CD45RO-CCR7+CD27+CD95- naive CD8+ T cells lacking CXCR3 (TNR3-). The CDR3 reads CASSSKDRANAFEQYF.